The 14 T cell receptor beta chains below were found in one sample sequenced in a study of cytomegalovirus exposure and HLA in healthy donors. In the PCR, 60 Vbeta and 13 Jbeta primers were used. Sequenced by immunoSEQ multiplex PCR; TCRdb stores in-frame clones only, minus some. This table holds around 150,000 clones, 60% to 85% found once. The sample consisted of PBMCs. Receptors originate from a man in his thirties or forties in good health and CMV-seropositive.

This chain links TRBV9 with TRBJ2-4, with 10 nucleotides matching TRBD1. This CDR3 region has 15 residues. Looked up from germline, CDR1 is SGDLS and CDR2 is YYNGEE. With 6 bases clipped from V and 8 bases from J, the junction kept 11 bases outside the gene matches. The CDR3 protein is CASNTGTGDLHIQYF. In nucleotides, the CDR3 is TGTGCCAGCAACACCGGGACAGGGGATTTACACATTCAGTACTTC.

The chain employs TRBV5-1 and TRBJ2-3, with D perhaps matching TRBD1 (6 bases). This CDR3 contains 15 residues. Germline V gene data show CDR1 as SGHRS and CDR2 as YFSETQ. Between the trimmed V and J ends, which lost 4 bases and 1 base, there was a span of 13 bases. The CDR3 bases are TGCGCCAGCAGCCCGGCAGGGGAAGGCACAGATACGCAGTATTTT. Translating it yields CASSPAGEGTDTQYF.

CDR3 sequence reads: CASSVTGQGFGANVLTF. The CDR3 bases are TGTGCCAGCAGTGTAACGGGACAGGGCTTCGGGGCCAACGTCCTGACTTTC. The chain recombines TRBV25-1 with TRBJ2-6, with TRBD1 identical over 9 bases. Germline lookup yields CDR1 MGHDK and CDR2 SYGVNS. There are 17 residues in the CDR3. The junction had 8 bases not matched to a gene; V was cut back by 4 bases and J by 4 bases.

This clone has just one count. V is TRBV19 and J is TRBJ2-1, with TRBD1 identical over 7 bases. This CDR3 comprises 15 residues. V lost 0 bases and J lost 15; bases outside the gene matches: 14. Germline lookup yields CDR1 LNHDA and CDR2 SQIVND (reference sequence). The CDR3 region is CASSIDTRTGQGGFF. The CDR3 DNA reads as TGTGCCAGTAGTATAGATACCCGGACAGGTCAAGGTGGGTTCTTC.

CDR3: CASSPLEGGYTF. The CDR3 coding sequence is TGTGCCAGCAGCCCCCTGGAGGGTGGCTACACCTTC. The rearrangement links TRBV11-1 to TRBJ1-2; D not resolved. Germline CDR1 is SGHAT and CDR2 is FQDESV (reference sequence). This CDR3 has 12 residues. V was clipped by 5 bases and J by 7 bases, with 11 bases between them.

This chain uses TRBV2 with TRBJ2-7, with a weak D call TRBD1 (6 bases). Germline V gene data show CDR1 as SNHLY and CDR2 as FYNNEI. V lost 0 bases to trimming and J lost 6 bases, with 9 bases between them. CDR3 size: 13 residues. CDR3 nucleotide sequence: TGTGCCAGCAGTGAAGCAGGGGGAGCCGAGCAGTACTTC. Translated: CASSEAGGAEQYF.

The chain joins TRBV10-3 to TRBJ2-2; TRBD1 matches 7 bases. J lost 4 bases, V lost 11 bases, and 7 bases had no gene match. Per the germline V gene, CDR1 is ENHRY and CDR2 is SYGVKD. CDR3 length: 13 amino acids. The CDR3 DNA reads as TGTGCCGGCAAGGGACAGCTCACCGGGGAGCTGTTTTTT. Its protein is CAGKGQLTGELFF.

The chain combines TRBV6-6 with TRBJ1-5; D might be TRBD1 (6 bases). CDR1 is MNHNY and CDR2 is SVGAGI in the germline V gene (reference sequence). CDR3 length: 15 amino acids. Trimming shortened V by 4 bases and J by 9 bases, and 19 bases separated the two germline ends. In DNA, the CDR3 is TGTGCCAGCAGTTCACCGGGGGCGGGGGAACGGCCCCAGCATTTT. This translates into CASSSPGAGERPQHF.

The genes are TRBV7-3 and TRBJ2-2, with D perhaps matching TRBD2 (5 bases). The CDR3 runs to 14 residues. Germline CDR1 reads SGHTA; CDR2 reads FQGTGA. The ends were cut back, 5 bases at V and 2 bases at J, with 9 bases in the middle. In nucleotides, the CDR3 is TGTGCCAGCAGCGCGGGTCTTAACACCGGGGAGCTGTTTTTT. It is translated as CASSAGLNTGELFF.

The rearrangement uses TRBV2 and TRBJ2-5; a weak D match, TRBD2 (7 bases). Germline loops: CDR1 SNHLY, CDR2 FYNNEI. The CDR3 contains 13 residues. V lost 7 bases to trimming and J lost 1 base, with 10 bases between them. This CDR3 reads CASNGGPQETQYF. CDR3 nucleotides: TGTGCCAGCAACGGGGGGCCCCAAGAGACCCAGTACTTC.

This clone was picked up a small number of times. This chain joins TRBV5-1 and TRBJ1-4; D is possibly TRBD1 (5 bases). The germline V and J ends were trimmed by 3 bases and 6 bases, with 15 bases remaining between them. From germline, CDR1 is SGHRS and CDR2 YFSETQ. This CDR3 region has 15 residues. For the CDR3, the DNA is TGCGCCAGCAGCTGGGGGGGTCCCCCGGATGAAAAACTGTTTTTT. Protein sequence: CASSWGGPPDEKLFF.

Concerning this clone: One end of the junction fails to match germline, which may point to a read error. The V and J genes are TRBV28 and TRBJ1-2; 7 positions agree with TRBD1. The length of the CDR3 is 12 residues. Germline V gene sequence: CDR1 MDHEN, CDR2 SYDVKM. The CDR3: CATSDRNYGYTF. The CDR3 DNA follows: TGTGCCACTTCGGACAGGAACTATGGCTACACCTTT.

This sequence joins TRBV9 and TRBJ1-1, with D possibly being TRBD1 (5 bases). The CDR3 covers 13 residues. In germline, CDR1 is SGDLS, CDR2 YYNGEE. V was cut by 3 bases and J by 0 bases, with 6 bases left in between. The CDR3 protein is CASSADMNTEAFF. The CDR3 nucleotides are TGTGCCAGCAGCGCGGACATGAACACTGAAGCTTTCTTT.

V usage is TRBV6-5 and J usage is TRBJ2-7, with D tentatively TRBD2 (5 bases). The germline V gene encodes CDR1 MNHEY and CDR2 SVGAGI. V was shortened by 6 bases and J by 6 bases, with 15 bases between the two germline ends. The CDR3 is 13 amino acids. The CDR3 nucleotides are TGTGCCAGCAGCCACCGGGATCCCTCCGAGCAGTACTTC. It specifies CASSHRDPSEQYF.